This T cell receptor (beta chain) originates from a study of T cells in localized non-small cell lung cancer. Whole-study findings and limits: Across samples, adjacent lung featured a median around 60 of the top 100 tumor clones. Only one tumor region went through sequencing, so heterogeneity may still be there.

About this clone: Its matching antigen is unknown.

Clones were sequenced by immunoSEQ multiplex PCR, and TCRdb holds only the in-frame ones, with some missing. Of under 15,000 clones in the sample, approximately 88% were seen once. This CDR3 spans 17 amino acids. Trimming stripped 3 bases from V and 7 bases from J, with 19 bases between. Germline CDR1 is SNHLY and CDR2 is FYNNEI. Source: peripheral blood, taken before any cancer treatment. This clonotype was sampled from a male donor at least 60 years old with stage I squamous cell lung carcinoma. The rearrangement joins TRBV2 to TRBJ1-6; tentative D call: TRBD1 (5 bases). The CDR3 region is CASSEPGSGTRNSPLHF. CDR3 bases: TGTGCCAGCAGTGAGCCAGGGTCAGGCACGAGGAATTCACCCCTCCACTTT.